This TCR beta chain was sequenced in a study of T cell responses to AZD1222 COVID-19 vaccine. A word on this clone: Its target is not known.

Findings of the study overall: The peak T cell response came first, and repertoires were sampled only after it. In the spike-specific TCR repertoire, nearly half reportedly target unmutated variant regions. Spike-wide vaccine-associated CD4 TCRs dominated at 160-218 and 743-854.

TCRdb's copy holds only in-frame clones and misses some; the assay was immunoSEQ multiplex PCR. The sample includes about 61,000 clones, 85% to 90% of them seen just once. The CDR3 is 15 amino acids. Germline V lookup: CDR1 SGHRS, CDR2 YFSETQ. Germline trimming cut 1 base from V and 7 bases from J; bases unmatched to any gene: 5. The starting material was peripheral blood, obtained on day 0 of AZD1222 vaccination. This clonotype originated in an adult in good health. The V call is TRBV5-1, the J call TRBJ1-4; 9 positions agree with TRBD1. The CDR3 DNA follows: TGCGCCAGCAGCTTGTCGACAGGGGGAATTGAAAAACTGTTTTTT. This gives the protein CASSLSTGGIEKLFF.